The source of this T cell receptor beta chain is a study of vaccination and CD4 T cells after COVID-19. Overall study: Convalescent donors totaled six males and four females, including two who were Hispanic. Study results and limitations: Spike mono-reactivity was found in 304 of 307 vaccine-specific clones from convalescent patients.

Oncomine TCR Beta short-read sequencing was applied to DNA from cultured CD4+ T cells. The genomic DNA was obtained from cultured CD4+ T cells by extraction with the QIAamp micro DNA kit. TCRdb recomputed calls from the PCR reads with MiXCR, one row per CDR3 protein. Here the sample spans roughly 9,000 distinct CDR3 sequences, roughly 52% being singletons. Between the trimmed V and J ends, which lost 4 bases and 5 bases, there was a span of 14 bases. Germline V gene data show CDR1 as LGHNA and CDR2 as YNFKEQ. The CDR3 consists of 15 residues. Treatment defined: approximately 10-day PBMC culture with coronavirus spike peptide pools or control peptides (ViraFEST assay). These CD4+ T cells came from an unexposed donor, sampled before the COVID-19 pandemic (2011-2018). Available cell numbers determined whether unexposed-donor CD4+ T cells were probed with SARS-CoV-2 S/N and four cold-coronavirus spikes.

In regard to this clonotype: The antigen remains unidentified.

The rearrangement uses TRBV4-2 and TRBJ2-2; D tentatively reads TRBD1 or TRBD2 (5 bases each). This TCR derives from a human donor in good health. Sequencing input: CD4+ T cells from blood, cultured in vitro. CDR3 bases: TGTGCCAGCAGCCCGAGAGGGGATCGTACCGGGGAGCTGTTTTTT. Its protein product is CASSPRGDRTGELFF.